These 21 T cell receptor beta chains were sequenced from one sample in a study of T cells in women clearing cervical HPV infection. Repertoires were generated with immunoSEQ multiplex PCR, while TCRdb's copy carries only in-frame clones and drops some. In total, the table holds tens of thousands of clones. Sequences were obtained from blood buffy coat. The receptors come from a woman aged 18 to 75 with a cervical HPV16 infection that either progressed to CIN3+ or cleared (not recorded which).

Turning to this clone: The CDR3 end lies 3 residues beyond the end of the read and is filled in from the germline J gene. The chain couples TRBV20-1 to TRBJ2-5, with TRBD2 identical over 10 bases. CDR1 is DFQATT, CDR2 SNEGSKA, per germline (reference sequence). V shed 2 bases and J 4 bases; nucleotides not matched to a gene: 10. This CDR3 spans 16 amino acids. The CDR3 loop reads CSARSLAGVRAETQYF. The DNA read from the CDR3 is TGCAGTGCTAGAAGTCTAGCGGGAGTGAGGGCAGAGACC.

With regard to this clone: The sequence runs out 3 residues before the end of the CDR3; the remainder is reconstructed from the germline J gene. The chain combines TRBV5-1 with TRBJ1-2, with D unresolved. V lost 2 bases, J lost 5 bases, and 10 bases lay in between. Germline CDR1 is SGHRS and CDR2 is YFSETQ. The CDR3 is 13 residues long. The CDR3 protein is CASSLEGWYGYTF. The sequenced part of the CDR3 DNA is TGCGCCAGCAGCTTAGAAGGGTGGTATGGC. The variable domain in full, completed from reference TRBV5-1 and TRBJ1-2, reads KAGVTQTPRYLIKTRGQQVTLSCSPISGHRSVSWYQQTPGQGLQFLFEYFSETQRNKGNFPGRFSGRQFSNSRSEMNVSTLELGDSALYLCASSLEGWYGYTFGSGTRLTVV.

To note about this clone: Coverage ceases 3 residues before the CDR3 finishes, and the germline J gene fills in the end. The V call is TRBV7-3, the J call TRBJ2-1, with 10 bases identical to TRBD1. Looked up from germline, CDR1 is SGHTA and CDR2 is FQGTGA. Trimming cost V 4 bases and J 8 bases; bases outside gene matches: 2. CDR3 length: 13 residues. This chain's CDR3 is CASSSTGGDEQFF. The sequenced CDR3 bases are TGTGCCAGCAGCTCGACAGGGGGCGATGAG.

Note on this clone: The read comes to an end 3 residues before the CDR3 does, leaving the germline J gene to fill in the end. This chain links TRBV20-1 with TRBJ1-5, with D perhaps matching TRBD1 (6 bases). CDR1 and CDR2 (germline): DFQATT, SNEGSKA (reference sequence). The CDR3 spans 14 residues. Trimming shortened V by 4 bases and J by 0 bases, and 10 bases separated the two germline ends. The CDR3 here is CSATQGASNQPQHF. Partial CDR3 DNA: TGCAGTGCTACACAGGGAGCTAGCAATCAGCCC.

Of note for this clone: The read terminates 3 residues before the CDR3 end, so the remaining end is supplied by the germline J gene. The chain employs TRBV5-6 and TRBJ2-5, with 8 bases that match TRBD2. The CDR3 runs 14 residues. Germline V lookup: CDR1 SGHDT, CDR2 YYEEEE. J lost 5 bases, V lost 5 bases, and 8 bases had no gene match. CDR3 residues: CASRPAGARETQYF. CDR3 DNA, as far as it was read: TGTGCCAGCAGACCAGCGGGGGCACGGGAGACC.

In regard to this clone: From the germline J gene comes the end of the CDR3, since the read stops 3 residues before it. The J gene is TRBJ2-1, the V gene TRBV28, with 9 nucleotides matching TRBD1. The CDR3 consists of 16 residues. Germline V gives CDR1 MDHEN, CDR2 SYDVKM. Trimming cost V 3 bases and J 5 bases; bases outside gene matches: 8. The CDR3 region is CASSLGSGTGNNEQFF. The CDR3 bases that were read are TGTGCCAGCAGTTTGGGCTCCGGGACAGGGAACAATGAG.

Worth noting for this clone: The read ends 3 residues before the CDR3 terminus; that terminus is restored from the germline J gene. V usage is TRBV18 and J usage is TRBJ1-4; 10 bases agree with TRBD1. This CDR3 contains 15 residues. V gave up 2 bases and J gave up 8 bases; unmatched junction bases: 5. Germline values: CDR1 KGHSH, CDR2 LQKENI. The CDR3 bases that were read are TGTGCCAGCTCACCAGAGGGGACAGGGGTCGAAAAA. Translated: CASSPEGTGVEK. The CDR3 as a whole reads CASSPEGTGVEKLFF.

Notes on this clone: The CDR3 extends 3 residues past the end of the read, so its final part is completed from the germline J gene. The chain joins TRBV13 to TRBJ2-3; a possible D gene is TRBD1 (5 bases). The CDR3 length is 13 residues. Germline V gives CDR1 PRHDT, CDR2 FYEKMQ (reference sequence). The sequenced CDR3 bases are TGTGCCAGCAGCTTAGGAGGACAAGAGACG. This encodes CASSLGGQET. The complete CDR3 protein is CASSLGGQETQYF.

A remark on this clone: The read comes to an end 3 residues before the CDR3 does, leaving the germline J gene to fill in the end. The chain is built from TRBV6-2 or TRBV6-3 and TRBJ1-5; tentatively, D is TRBD1 (6 bases). The CDR3 is 16 residues long. Trimming shortened V by 7 bases and J by 2 bases, and 18 bases separated the two germline ends. The germline gives CDR1 MNHEY, CDR2 SVGEGT. The part of the CDR3 DNA that was read is TGTGCCAGCAAAAGGAGCGGGGGGCGAGGCAATCAGCCC. Its translation: CASKRSGGRGNQP. The full CDR3 reads CASKRSGGRGNQPQHF.

Notes on this clone: The read finishes 3 residues shy of the CDR3 end, and the germline J gene is used to complete it. The V gene is TRBV29-1, the J gene TRBJ1-2; D might be TRBD1 (6 bases). Germline V gene lookup returns CDR1 SQVTM and CDR2 ANQGSEA. The CDR3 covers 16 residues. With 4 bases removed from V and 1 base from J, the gap between germline ends came to 19 bases. The CDR3 here is CSVGPKRQAFNYGYTF. CDR3 DNA (partial): TGCAGCGTTGGACCCAAGAGACAGGCTTTTAACTATGGC.

Partial CDR3 DNA: TGCGCCAGCAGCCTCGACAGCTCCTATAATTCACCG. It codes for CASSLDSSYNSP. From start to end, the CDR3 is CASSLDSSYNSPLFF. The V gene is TRBV5-1, the J gene TRBJ2-2, with TRBD1 as a possible D gene (5 bases). The CDR3 end falls 3 residues outside the read, so it is completed with the germline J gene. Germline CDR1 SGHRS, CDR2 YFSETQ. The CDR3 extends over 15 amino acids.

Details on this clone: The CDR3 goes on 3 residues after the read ends, and that part is filled in from the germline J gene. The chain couples TRBV6-2 or TRBV6-3 to TRBJ2-7; the D gene is possibly TRBD1 (8 bases). The CDR3 extends over 15 amino acids. The V gene's germline CDR1 is MNHEY and CDR2 SVGEGT. V lost 6 bases and J 4 bases, leaving 19 bases between the germline ends. The sequenced part of the CDR3 DNA is TGTGCCAGCAGGGAAAGCGGGACAGGTCGTTACGAG. It yields the protein CASRESGTGRYE. The full CDR3 protein is CASRESGTGRYEQYF.

With respect to this clone: The CDR3 goes on 3 residues after the read ends, and that part is filled in from the germline J gene. The chain combines TRBV7-6 with TRBJ2-2; the D gene is possibly TRBD1 (5 bases). Per the germline V gene, CDR1 is SGHVS and CDR2 is FNYEAQ. The CDR3 extends over 12 amino acids. The sequenced CDR3 bases are TGTGCCAGCAGCTTAGTAGGGGCGAAG. Protein: CASSLVGAK. The CDR3 reads in full as CASSLVGAKLFF. The variable domain in full, with the rest retrieved from reference TRBV7-6 and TRBJ2-2, is GAGVSQSPRYKVTKRGQDVALRCDPISGHVSLYWYRQALGQGPEFLTYFNYEAQQDKSGLPNDRFSAERPEGSISTLTIQRTEQRDSAMYRCASSLVGAKLFFGEGSRLTVL.

As regards this clone: The read halts 3 residues ahead of the CDR3 end, with the missing end drawn from the germline J gene. The chain has TRBV19 and TRBJ1-5; 7 positions agree with TRBD1. The V gene's germline CDR1 is LNHDA and CDR2 SQIVND (reference sequence). The CDR3 has 19 amino acids. The junction had 14 bases not matched to a gene; V was cut back by 3 bases and J by 0 bases. The CDR3 DNA, read in part, is TGTGCCAGTAGTATTGACAGGGACCGCGGATTTTATAGCAATCAGCCC. This gives the protein CASSIDRDRGFYSNQP. The entire CDR3 reads CASSIDRDRGFYSNQPQHF.

As for this clone: The sequence runs out 3 residues before the end of the CDR3; the remainder is reconstructed from the germline J gene. The chain carries TRBV18 and TRBJ1-4; D uncertain. Germline V lookup: CDR1 KGHSH, CDR2 LQKENI. This CDR3 has 13 amino acids. The CDR3 spells CASSTSHSSPLFF. The part of the CDR3 DNA that was read is TGTGCCAGCTCTACGAGTCACTCTTCACCA.

Turning to this clone: The read halts 3 residues ahead of the CDR3 end, with the missing end drawn from the germline J gene. This sequence joins TRBV30 and TRBJ1-4; the D gene is possibly TRBD1 (6 bases). CDR3 length equals 13 residues. Germline V CDR1 and CDR2: GTSNPN, SVGIG (reference sequence). The CDR3: CAWSQGSNSPLFF. CDR3 DNA, as far as it was read: TGTGCCTGGAGTCAGGGGAGCAATTCACCA. The full variable domain, completed using reference TRBV30 and TRBJ1-4, is SQTIHQWPATLVQPVGSPLSLECTVEGTSNPNLYWYRQAAGRGLQLLFYSVGIGQISSEVPQNLSASRPQDRQFILSSKKLLLSDSGFYLCAWSQGSNSPLFFGSGTQLSVL.

On this clone itself: The read terminates 3 residues before the CDR3 end, so the remaining end is supplied by the germline J gene. The chain links TRBV10-3 to TRBJ1-4; D not resolved. This CDR3 has 12 residues. Germline V gives CDR1 ENHRY, CDR2 SYGVKD. The V end lost 9 bases, the J end lost 0 bases, and 5 bases lay between the germline ends. CDR3 amino acids: CAMSSTNEKLFF. Partial CDR3 DNA: TGTGCCATGTCTTCAACTAATGAAAAA.

To note about this clone: The read ends 3 residues shy of where the CDR3 ends; the end is completed using the germline J gene. J is TRBJ2-3 and V is TRBV7-2, with TRBD2 as a possible D gene (7 bases). The CDR3 totals 15 residues. V dropped 2 bases and J dropped 6 bases, with 15 bases sitting between them. Germline V lookup: CDR1 SGHTA, CDR2 FQGNSA. The CDR3 reads CASSLMTGGPDTQYF. CDR3 bases read: TGTGCCAGCAGCTTAATGACGGGGGGCCCGGATACG.

Comments on this clone: Coverage ceases 3 residues before the CDR3 finishes, and the germline J gene fills in the end. V gene TRBV7-6 combines with J gene TRBJ1-5; D is unclear. The CDR3 length is 13 residues. Trimming took off 4 bases at V and 7 bases at J, with 11 bases between the two ends. Looked up from germline, CDR1 is SGHVS and CDR2 is FNYEAQ. CDR3 DNA, as far as it was read: TGTGCCAGCAGCTCCCAAGGGCACCAGCCC. Its translation: CASSSQGHQP. The full-length CDR3 reads as CASSSQGHQPQHF.

For this clone: From the germline J gene comes the end of the CDR3, since the read stops 3 residues before it. The chain carries TRBV2 and TRBJ1-5; TRBD1 matches at 7 bases. After removal of 4 bases from V and 3 bases from J, the junction contained 3 bases not matched to a gene. Germline V lookup: CDR1 SNHLY, CDR2 FYNNEI. This CDR3 is built from 14 residues. CDR3 in amino acids: CASSAGQSNQPQHF. Partial CDR3 DNA: TGTGCCAGCAGTGCGGGACAGTCCAATCAGCCC.

Concerning this clone: The DNA ends 3 residues before the CDR3 does, and the rest of the CDR3 is filled in from the germline J gene. The chain joins TRBV6-2 or TRBV6-3 to TRBJ2-1, with 8 positions matching TRBD2. This CDR3 comprises 14 residues. The V and J ends lost 7 bases and 5 bases, in that order; junction bases with no gene match: 7. Germline V gives CDR1 MNHEY, CDR2 SVGEGT. CDR3 residues: CASNRGLGNNEQFF. The sequenced part of the CDR3 DNA is TGTGCCAGCAATCGGGGACTAGGTAACAATGAG.